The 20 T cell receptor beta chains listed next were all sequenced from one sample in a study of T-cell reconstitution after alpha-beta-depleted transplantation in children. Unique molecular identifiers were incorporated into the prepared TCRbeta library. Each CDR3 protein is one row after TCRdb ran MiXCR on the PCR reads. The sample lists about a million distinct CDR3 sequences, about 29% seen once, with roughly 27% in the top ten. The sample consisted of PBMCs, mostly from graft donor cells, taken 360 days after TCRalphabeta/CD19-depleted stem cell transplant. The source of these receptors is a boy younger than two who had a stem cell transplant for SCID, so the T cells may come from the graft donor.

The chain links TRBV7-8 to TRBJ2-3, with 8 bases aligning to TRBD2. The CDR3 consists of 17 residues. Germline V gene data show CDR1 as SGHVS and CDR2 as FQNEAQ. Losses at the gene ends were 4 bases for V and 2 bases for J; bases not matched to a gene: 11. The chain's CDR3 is CASSSILGRGVTDTQYF. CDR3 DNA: TGTGCCAGCAGCTCTATACTGGGGCGGGGGGTCACAGATACGCAGTATTTT.

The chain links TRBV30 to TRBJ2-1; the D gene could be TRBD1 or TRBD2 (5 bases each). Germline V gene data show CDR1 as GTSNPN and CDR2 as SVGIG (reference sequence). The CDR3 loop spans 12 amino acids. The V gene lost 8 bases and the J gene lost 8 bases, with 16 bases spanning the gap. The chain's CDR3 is CAVGRGRDEQFF. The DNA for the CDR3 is TGTGCCGTTGGACGGGGACGAGATGAGCAGTTCTTC.

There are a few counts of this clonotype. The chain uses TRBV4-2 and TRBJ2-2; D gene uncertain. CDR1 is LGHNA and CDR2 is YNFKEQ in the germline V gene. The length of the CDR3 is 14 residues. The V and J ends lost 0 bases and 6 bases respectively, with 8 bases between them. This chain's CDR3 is CASSQEQVSGELFF. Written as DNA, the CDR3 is TGTGCCAGCAGCCAAGAGCAAGTTTCCGGGGAGCTGTTTTTT.

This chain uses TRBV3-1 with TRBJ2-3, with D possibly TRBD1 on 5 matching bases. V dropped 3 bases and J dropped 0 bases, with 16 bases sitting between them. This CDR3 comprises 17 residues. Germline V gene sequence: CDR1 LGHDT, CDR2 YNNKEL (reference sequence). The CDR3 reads CASSQSGGATSTDTQYF. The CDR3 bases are TGTGCCAGCAGCCAGTCAGGTGGGGCGACAAGCACAGATACGCAGTATTTT.

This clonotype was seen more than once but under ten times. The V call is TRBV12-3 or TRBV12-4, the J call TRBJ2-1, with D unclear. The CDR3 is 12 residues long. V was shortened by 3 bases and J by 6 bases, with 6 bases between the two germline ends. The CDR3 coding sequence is TGTGCCAGCAGTTTTTATAGCAATGAGCAGTTCTTC. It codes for CASSFYSNEQFF.

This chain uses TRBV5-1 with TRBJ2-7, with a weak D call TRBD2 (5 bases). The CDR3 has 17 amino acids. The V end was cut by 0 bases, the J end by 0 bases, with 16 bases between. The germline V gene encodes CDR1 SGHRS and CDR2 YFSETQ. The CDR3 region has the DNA TGCGCCAGCAGCTTGGATTTCGGGGTTACCTTCTCCTACGAGCAGTACTTC. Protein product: CASSLDFGVTFSYEQYF.

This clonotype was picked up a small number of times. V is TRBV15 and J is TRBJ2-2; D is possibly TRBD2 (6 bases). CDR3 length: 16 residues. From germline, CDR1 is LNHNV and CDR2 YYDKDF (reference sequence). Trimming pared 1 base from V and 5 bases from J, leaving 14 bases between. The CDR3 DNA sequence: TGTGCCACCAGCAGAGGGGCTAGCGAGGCAACCGGGGAGCTGTTTTTT. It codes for CATSRGASEATGELFF.

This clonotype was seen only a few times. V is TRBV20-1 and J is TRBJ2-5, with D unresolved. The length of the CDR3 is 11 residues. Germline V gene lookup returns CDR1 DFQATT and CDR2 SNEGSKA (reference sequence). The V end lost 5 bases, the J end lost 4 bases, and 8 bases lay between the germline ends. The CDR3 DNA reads TGCAGTGCTGGGTGGGGAGAGACCCAGTACTTC. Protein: CSAGWGETQYF.

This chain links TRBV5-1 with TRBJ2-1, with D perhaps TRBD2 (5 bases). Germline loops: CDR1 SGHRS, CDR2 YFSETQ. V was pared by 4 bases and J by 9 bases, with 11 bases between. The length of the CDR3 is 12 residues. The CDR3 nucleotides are TGCGCCAGCAGCCCCGACTATTTTGAGCAGTTCTTC. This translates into CASSPDYFEQFF. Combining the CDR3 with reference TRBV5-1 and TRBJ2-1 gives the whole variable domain KAGVTQTPRYLIKTRGQQVTLSCSPISGHRSVSWYQQTPGQGLQFLFEYFSETQRNKGNFPGRFSGRQFSNSRSEMNVSTLELGDSALYLCASSPDYFEQFFGPGTRLTVL.

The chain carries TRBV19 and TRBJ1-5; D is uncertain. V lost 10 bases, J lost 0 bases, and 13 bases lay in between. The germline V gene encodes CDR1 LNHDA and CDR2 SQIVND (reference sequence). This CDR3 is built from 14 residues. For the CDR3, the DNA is TGTGCCACCTTGGACTCTAATAGCAATCAGCCCCAGCATTTT. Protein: CATLDSNSNQPQHF. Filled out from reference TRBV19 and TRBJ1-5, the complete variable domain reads DGGITQSPKYLFRKEGQNVTLSCEQNLNHDAMYWYRQDPGQGLRLIYYSQIVNDFQKGDIAEGYSVSREKKESFPLTVTSAQKNPTAFYLCATLDSNSNQPQHFGDGTRLSIL.

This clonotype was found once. CDR3 in DNA: TGTGCCAGCAGTTACCTCAGGGGAGAGACCGGGGAGCTGTTTTTT. It is translated as CASSYLRGETGELFF. This chain joins TRBV6-2 or TRBV6-3 and TRBJ2-2; tentative D call: TRBD1 (6 bases). Germline V gives CDR1 MNHEY, CDR2 SVGEGT. Trimming shortened V by 2 bases and J by 5 bases, and 12 bases separated the two germline ends. CDR3 length equals 15 residues.

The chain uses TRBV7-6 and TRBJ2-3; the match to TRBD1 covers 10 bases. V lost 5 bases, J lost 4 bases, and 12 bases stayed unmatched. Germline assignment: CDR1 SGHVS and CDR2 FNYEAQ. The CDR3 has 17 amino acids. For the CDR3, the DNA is TGTGCCAGCAGCGAATTAGGACAGGGGGTTTGGGCAGATACGCAGTATTTT. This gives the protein CASSELGQGVWADTQYF.

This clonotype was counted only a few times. CDR3 sequence reads: CASSEARGGETQYF. The CDR3 coding sequence is TGTGCCAGCAGTGAGGCTAGGGGCGGAGAGACCCAGTACTTC. The rearrangement links TRBV2 to TRBJ2-5; a weak D match, TRBD1 (5 bases). CDR1 and CDR2 (germline): SNHLY, FYNNEI. The V and J ends lost 3 bases and 4 bases respectively, with 12 bases between them. This CDR3 has 14 residues.

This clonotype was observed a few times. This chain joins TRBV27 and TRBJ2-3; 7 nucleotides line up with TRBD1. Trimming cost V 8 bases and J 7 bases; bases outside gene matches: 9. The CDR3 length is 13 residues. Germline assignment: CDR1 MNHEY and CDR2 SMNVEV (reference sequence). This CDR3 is CASQGQWGNTQYF. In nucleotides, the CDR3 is TGTGCCAGCCAGGGACAGTGGGGCAATACGCAGTATTTT.

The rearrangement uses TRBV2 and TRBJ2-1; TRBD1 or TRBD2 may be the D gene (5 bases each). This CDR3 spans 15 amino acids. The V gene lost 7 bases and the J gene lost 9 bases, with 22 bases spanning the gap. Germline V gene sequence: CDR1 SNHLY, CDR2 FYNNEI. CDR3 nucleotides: TGTGCCAGCAAGGGGAGCTCTTGGATTCTTGTTGAGCAGTTCTTC. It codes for CASKGSSWILVEQFF.

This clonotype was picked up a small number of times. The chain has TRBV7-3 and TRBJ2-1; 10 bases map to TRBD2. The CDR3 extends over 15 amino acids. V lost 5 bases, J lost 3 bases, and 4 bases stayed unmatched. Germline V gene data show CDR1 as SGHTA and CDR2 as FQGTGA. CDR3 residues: CASSHSGGLYNEQFF. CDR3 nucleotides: TGTGCCAGCAGCCATAGCGGGGGGCTCTACAATGAGCAGTTCTTC.

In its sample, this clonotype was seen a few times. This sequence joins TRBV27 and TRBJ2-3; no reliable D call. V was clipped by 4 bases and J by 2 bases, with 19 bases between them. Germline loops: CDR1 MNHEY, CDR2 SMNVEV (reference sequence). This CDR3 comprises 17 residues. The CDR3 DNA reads TGTGCCAGCAGTTCCCGCATCCGACAATATATCACAGATACGCAGTATTTT. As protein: CASSSRIRQYITDTQYF.

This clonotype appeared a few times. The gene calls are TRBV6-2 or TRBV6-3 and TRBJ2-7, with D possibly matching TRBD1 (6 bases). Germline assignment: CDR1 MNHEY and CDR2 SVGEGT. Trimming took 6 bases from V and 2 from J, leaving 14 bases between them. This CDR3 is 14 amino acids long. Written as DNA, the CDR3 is TGTGCCAGCAGGCCTACAGGGAGAACCTACGAGCAGTACTTC. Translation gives CASRPTGRTYEQYF.

The CDR3 loop is CASSPPSTGPGYEQYF. The CDR3 DNA reads TGCGCCAGCAGCCCCCCGTCGACAGGACCCGGCTACGAGCAGTACTTC. The rearrangement uses TRBV5-1 and TRBJ2-7, with D possibly being TRBD1 (6 bases). The V gene lost 4 bases and the J gene lost 3 bases, with 20 bases spanning the gap. This CDR3 contains 16 residues. Germline CDR1 SGHRS, CDR2 YFSETQ.

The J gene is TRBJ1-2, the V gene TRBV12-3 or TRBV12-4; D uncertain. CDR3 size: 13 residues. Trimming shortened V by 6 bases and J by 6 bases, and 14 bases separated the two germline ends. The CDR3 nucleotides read TGTGCCAGCAGCCCTGGGAGATTCAATGGCTACACCTTC. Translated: CASSPGRFNGYTF.